This passage covers 21 T cell receptor beta chains from one sample sequenced in a study of shared clonotypes between healthy human individuals. The repertoire was sequenced with immunoSEQ multiplex PCR; TCRdb's copy has only in-frame clones and lacks some. Among some 550,000 clones listed, 97% were seen once. The sample was naive CD4+ T cells sorted from blood. Regarding subset: CD45RA+ positively selected. The receptor set was obtained from a woman in her 30s in good health.

V and J are TRBV28 and TRBJ1-1, with D hard to call. Germline CDR1 reads MDHEN; CDR2 reads SYDVKM. The CDR3 runs 15 residues. V was pared by 1 base and J by 6 bases, with 15 bases between. The CDR3: CASSLSVGDGAEAFF. CDR3 nucleotides: TGTGCCAGCAGTTTATCCGTTGGCGATGGCGCTGAAGCTTTCTTT.

The chain couples TRBV15 to TRBJ2-1; D is possibly TRBD1 or TRBD2 (5 bases each). Germline CDR1 is LNHNV and CDR2 is YYDKDF (reference sequence). The V end lost 5 bases, the J end lost 0 bases, and 14 bases lay between the germline ends. The CDR3 spans 16 residues. In nucleotides, the CDR3 is TGTGCCACCAGCCCCGAGAGGGGAAGCTCCTACAATGAGCAGTTCTTC. Protein: CATSPERGSSYNEQFF.

The chain has TRBV7-2 and TRBJ2-1; D might be TRBD2 (5 bases). In germline, CDR1 is SGHTA, CDR2 FQGNSA. The CDR3 totals 15 residues. Trimming removed 2 bases at V and 6 bases at J, with 14 bases between. In DNA form, the CDR3 reads TGTGCCAGCAGCTTATCTTCCGGGGTGGGCAATGAGCAGTTCTTC. It is translated as CASSLSSGVGNEQFF.

The chain links TRBV19 to TRBJ2-1; TRBD1 might be the D (5 bases). This CDR3 has 16 residues. The germline V and J ends were trimmed by 3 bases and 0 bases, with 12 bases remaining between them. Germline assignment: CDR1 LNHDA and CDR2 SQIVND (reference sequence). The DNA of the CDR3 is TGTGCCAGTAGTATCCTGACAGCCAGCTCCTACAATGAGCAGTTCTTC. This translates into CASSILTASSYNEQFF.

This chain connects TRBV18 to TRBJ2-2, with TRBD2 matching over 9 bases. Unmatched junction bases numbered 2, after V lost 6 bases and J lost 0 bases. The CDR3 contains 15 residues. Looked up from germline, CDR1 is KGHSH and CDR2 is LQKENI. The DNA for the CDR3 is TGTGCCAGCTCCCGCGGGGGGGCGAACACCGGGGAGCTGTTTTTT. It encodes CASSRGGANTGELFF.

CDR3: CASSPRLKETQYF. The CDR3 DNA reads as TGTGCCAGCTCACCTCGCCTAAAAGAGACCCAGTACTTC. V and J are TRBV18 and TRBJ2-5; D is unclear. Trimming removed 3 bases at V and 3 bases at J, with 8 bases between. The germline gives CDR1 KGHSH, CDR2 LQKENI. The CDR3 is 13 amino acids.

On this clone itself: The sample has other DNA sequences that encode this CDR3 too. The chain links TRBV28 to TRBJ2-7; D gene ambiguous. Trimming removed 6 bases from V and 3 bases from J, with 9 bases in between. Germline loops: CDR1 MDHEN, CDR2 SYDVKM. The CDR3 length is 12 residues. The CDR3 sequence: CASSGAYYEQYF. DNA of the CDR3: TGTGCCAGCAGCGGAGCCTACTACGAGCAGTACTTC.

Notes on this clone: The sample has other DNA sequences that encode this CDR3 too. The chain links TRBV9 to TRBJ2-1; D call uncertain. This CDR3 has 12 amino acids. The germline V gene encodes CDR1 SGDLS and CDR2 YYNGEE. V was pared by 0 bases and J by 7 bases, with 5 bases between. CDR3 residues: CASSVGLNEQFF. In nucleotides, the CDR3 is TGTGCCAGCAGCGTAGGACTTAATGAGCAGTTCTTC.

This sequence joins TRBV5-1 and TRBJ2-3, with TRBD1 matching 9 bases. The CDR3 extends over 15 amino acids. The V gene's germline CDR1 is SGHRS and CDR2 YFSETQ. The trim removed 0 bases at V and 6 bases at J, leaving 5 bases unmatched. The CDR3 reads CASSLDGQGSDTQYF. The CDR3, as DNA: TGCGCCAGCAGCTTGGACGGACAGGGGTCTGATACGCAGTATTTT. Using reference TRBV5-1 and TRBJ2-3 for the parts outside the CDR3, the full variable domain is KAGVTQTPRYLIKTRGQQVTLSCSPISGHRSVSWYQQTPGQGLQFLFEYFSETQRNKGNFPGRFSGRQFSNSRSEMNVSTLELGDSALYLCASSLDGQGSDTQYFGPGTRLTVL.

This clone has only one observation. The chain joins TRBV11-2 to TRBJ2-1, with 11 positions matching TRBD2. The CDR3 totals 16 residues. CDR1 and CDR2 from the germline V gene are SGHAT and FQNNGV. V was pared by 5 bases and J by 9 bases, with 12 bases of the junction left unmatched. The CDR3 region has the DNA TGTGCCAGCAGCCTGGGAACTAGCGGGAGAAGACTTGAGCAGTTCTTC. The encoded protein is CASSLGTSGRRLEQFF.

The chain carries TRBV18 and TRBJ1-1, with 10 bases that match TRBD1. Germline V lookup: CDR1 KGHSH, CDR2 LQKENI. V was clipped by 5 bases and J by 2 bases; unmatched bases: 14. The length of the CDR3 is 18 residues. CDR3 nucleotide sequence: TGTGCCAGCTCATCGCTAGACAGGGGGCAAGCCCAAAACACTGAAGCTTTCTTT. This gives the protein CASSSLDRGQAQNTEAFF.

This clone appeared once. The V and J genes are TRBV18 and TRBJ2-7; 11 nucleotides match TRBD1. The CDR3 covers 16 residues. Germline values: CDR1 KGHSH, CDR2 LQKENI. V was clipped by 2 bases and J by 4 bases; unmatched bases: 7. CDR3 bases: TGTGCCAGCTCACCATTAGGTGGGACAGGGGGTTACGAGCAGTACTTC. It encodes CASSPLGGTGGYEQYF.

The J gene is TRBJ2-3, the V gene TRBV5-8; D might be TRBD2 (5 bases). Deletions cut 10 bases from V and 4 bases from J, with 19 bases between. The length of the CDR3 is 14 residues. Germline CDR1 and CDR2: SGHTS and YDEGEE. The CDR3 DNA sequence: TGTGCCGGATTGTCCCGGAGGATCCCAGATACGCAGTATTTT. Protein: CAGLSRRIPDTQYF.

This chain links TRBV7-9 with TRBJ1-4; 7 positions agree with TRBD1. Germline assignment: CDR1 SEHNR and CDR2 FQNEAQ (reference sequence). V was clipped by 4 bases and J by 7 bases; unmatched bases: 3. This CDR3 is built from 13 residues. DNA for the CDR3: TGTGCCAGCAGCTCCGGGACAGCTGAAAAACTGTTTTTT. This sequence encodes CASSSGTAEKLFF.

This clone was detected once. J is TRBJ2-1 and V is TRBV27; TRBD1 aligns across 11 bases. CDR1 is MNHEY, CDR2 SMNVEV, per germline (reference sequence). The CDR3 spans 19 residues. After removal of 4 bases from V and 5 bases from J, the junction contained 16 bases not matched to a gene. Here the CDR3 DNA reads TGTGCCAGCAGTTCCCGCCTTCCTCGGACAGGGGGCCGGAACAATGAGCAGTTCTTC. It codes for CASSSRLPRTGGRNNEQFF.

This CDR3 reads CAWIAVNTEAFF. CDR3 bases: TGTGCCTGGATTGCCGTGAACACTGAAGCTTTCTTT. The chain employs TRBV30 and TRBJ1-1, with D unresolved. This CDR3 contains 12 residues. Between the trimmed V and J ends, which lost 4 bases and 0 bases, there was a span of 6 bases. Germline-derived CDR1 and CDR2 are GTSNPN and SVGIG (reference sequence).

The chain recombines TRBV28 with TRBJ1-1; D remains unclear. The CDR3 spans 14 residues. Trimming pared 6 bases from V and 4 bases from J, leaving 15 bases between. Per germline, CDR1 MDHEN and CDR2 SYDVKM. The CDR3 DNA is TGTGCCAGCAGGATAAAGGGTTATGGCACTGAAGCTTTCTTT. As protein: CASRIKGYGTEAFF.

The genes are TRBV12-5 and TRBJ2-1; 9 positions agree with TRBD2. This CDR3 has 15 residues. Losses at the gene ends were 1 base for V and 10 bases for J; bases not matched to a gene: 8. Germline lookup yields CDR1 LGHNT and CDR2 FRNRAP. This CDR3 reads CASGLGWPLAGEQFF. As DNA, the CDR3 is TGTGCTAGTGGTTTGGGCTGGCCACTAGCGGGCGAGCAGTTCTTC.

The chain links TRBV6-1 to TRBJ2-4; the match to TRBD2 covers 11 bases. Looked up from germline, CDR1 is MNHNS and CDR2 is SASEGT. Unmatched junction bases numbered 6, after V lost 1 base and J lost 1 base. The length of the CDR3 is 18 residues. The CDR3 DNA sequence: TGTGCCAGCAGTGAAGTAGCGGGAGGGCCTGGGGCCAAAAACATTCAGTACTTC. Protein: CASSEVAGGPGAKNIQYF.

The rearrangement uses TRBV19 and TRBJ2-7; maybe TRBD2 (6 bases). The CDR3 is made up of 11 amino acids. CDR1 LNHDA and CDR2 SQIVND come from the germline V gene (reference sequence). The V end lost 6 bases, the J end lost 6 bases, and 9 bases lay between the germline ends. CDR3 nucleotides: TGTGCCAGTAGCGGAGGGTTCGAGCAGTACTTC. This codes for CASSGGFEQYF.

This chain joins TRBV2 and TRBJ2-7; D is unclear. There are 12 residues in the CDR3. The ends were cut back, 2 bases at V and 3 bases at J, with 5 bases in the middle. Germline CDR1 and CDR2: SNHLY and FYNNEI. CDR3 DNA sequence: TGTGCCAGCAGTGAATCGTTCTACGAGCAGTACTTC. It is translated as CASSESFYEQYF.